Listed below are T cell receptor beta chains from one sample, sequenced in a study of T-cell reconstitution after alpha-beta-depleted transplantation in children. TCRdb re-derived calls from the PCR reads in MiXCR, one entry per CDR3 protein. The repertoire includes more than 75,000 distinct CDR3 sequences, 20% to 30% of them detected once, and roughly a fifth sits in the top ten. This specimen was PBMCs, taken before TCRalphabeta/CD19-depleted stem cell transplant. All receptors derive from a boy younger than 10 with acute lymphoblastic leukemia, due to receive a stem cell transplant. The CDR3 runs from the conserved cysteine through the conserved F or W. Fields, in order: D gene, J gene, clone size, V gene, CDR3 protein, CDR3 DNA. D genes are given only for firm matches. Clone size appears in some rows only: once, few, many, or a class for an expanded clone.

-	TRBJ2-2	few	TRBV11-2	CASSLWGSGELFF	TGTGCCAGCAGCTTGTGGGGATCCGGGGAGCTGTTTTTT
TRBD1	TRBJ1-3	few	TRBV20-1	CSAIDRGQFGNTIYF	TGCAGTGCTATAGACAGGGGGCAATTTGGAAACACCATATATTTT
TRBD1	TRBJ2-1	many	TRBV27	CASSKGTANNEQFF	TGTGCCAGCAGTAAAGGGACAGCTAACAATGAGCAGTTCTTC
-	TRBJ2-7	few	TRBV7-9	CASRPRDGYEQYF	TGTGCCAGCAGACCCCGGGACGGCTACGAGCAGTACTTC
-	TRBJ2-3	few	TRBV3-1	CASSPRGSDTQYF	TGTGCCAGCAGCCCTCGGGGCTCAGATACGCAGTATTTT
-	TRBJ1-2	-	TRBV12-3/TRBV12-4	CASSPTGPGSYGYTF	TGTGCCAGCAGTCCCACCGGGCCGGGGAGCTATGGCTACACCTTC
TRBD1	TRBJ2-7	-	TRBV9	CASSVAQGAYEQYF	TGTGCCAGCAGCGTAGCACAGGGGGCCTACGAGCAGTACTTC
TRBD2	TRBJ2-1	few	TRBV6-2/TRBV6-3	CASRASGFYNEQFF	TGTGCCAGCAGGGCTAGCGGGTTCTACAATGAGCAGTTCTTC
TRBD2	TRBJ2-7	few	TRBV20-1	CSARLTSSGLSHEQYF	TGCAGTGCTAGATTGACTAGCTCAGGATTAAGTCACGAGCAGTACTTC
-	TRBJ1-6	-	TRBV30	CAWTAGNNSPLHF	TGTGCCTGGACGGCTGGGAATAATTCACCCCTCCACTTT
-	TRBJ1-6	-	TRBV28	CATLGQAPLHF	TGTGCCACGTTGGGACAAGCACCCCTCCACTTT
-	TRBJ2-7	-	TRBV7-2	CASSSRVQYEQYF	TGTGCCAGCAGCTCCAGGGTCCAGTACGAGCAGTACTTC
-	TRBJ1-5	-	TRBV5-6	CASSLSVGVAQPQHF	TGTGCCAGCAGCTTGTCGGTGGGGGTTGCTCAGCCCCAGCATTTT
-	TRBJ2-1	few	TRBV3-1	CASSHSDGNEQFF	TGTGCCAGCAGCCATTCGGACGGGAACGAGCAGTTCTTC
-	TRBJ2-1	-	TRBV7-2	CASSPRQGGNEQFF	TGTGCCAGCAGCCCCCGACAGGGAGGGAATGAGCAGTTCTTC
TRBD1	TRBJ2-1	few	TRBV20-1	CSAVRTGLRYNEQFF	TGCAGTGCTGTACGGACAGGGCTACGTTACAATGAGCAGTTCTTC
-	TRBJ1-3	-	TRBV6-1	CASSEARRLGNTIYF	TGTGCCAGCAGTGAAGCCAGGAGGCTGGGAAACACCATATATTTT
-	TRBJ1-1	few	TRBV4-3	CASSRGAGRNTEAFF	TGCGCCAGCAGCCGCGGGGCAGGGCGGAACACTGAAGCTTTCTTT
TRBD1	TRBJ2-5	many	TRBV20-1	CSARDYLTGGMETQYF	TGCAGTGCTAGAGATTATCTGACAGGGGGAATGGAGACCCAGTACTTC
TRBD1	TRBJ2-7	-	TRBV15	CATSADRGFYEQYF	TGTGCCACCAGCGCGGACAGGGGCTTTTACGAGCAGTACTTC
-	TRBJ2-3	-	TRBV28	CASSLFRPGMTDTQYF	TGTGCCAGCAGTTTATTTAGGCCAGGGATGACAGATACGCAGTATTTT
TRBD1	TRBJ2-7	-	TRBV6-5	CASTKQTGSYEQYF	TGTGCCAGCACGAAACAGACAGGGTCCTACGAGCAGTACTTC
-	TRBJ2-2	few	TRBV18	CASSPPSTGELFF	TGTGCCAGCTCACCACCGAGCACCGGGGAGCTGTTTTTT
TRBD1	TRBJ2-4	-	TRBV6-1	CASSEAQGQKNIQYF	TGTGCCAGCAGTGAAGCGCAGGGACAGAAAAACATTCAGTACTTC
-	TRBJ2-7	few	TRBV12-3/TRBV12-4	CASSDGQWDEQYF	TGTGCCAGCAGTGATGGACAGTGGGACGAGCAGTACTTC
TRBD1	TRBJ1-3	-	TRBV25-1	CATSSSGQTGNTIYF	TGTGCCACCAGCAGCTCGGGACAGACTGGAAACACCATATATTTT
-	TRBJ2-7	many	TRBV7-2	CASSSAYEQYF	TGTGCCAGCAGCTCCGCCTACGAGCAGTACTTC
-	TRBJ2-3	few	TRBV5-1	CASSLDREPDTQYF	TGCGCCAGCAGCTTGGACAGGGAGCCAGATACGCAGTATTTT
-	TRBJ1-1	-	TRBV20-1	CSARAKGVEAFF	TGCAGTGCTAGAGCTAAGGGGGTCGAAGCTTTCTTT
TRBD2	TRBJ2-1	-	TRBV3-1	CASNLAGGEQFF	TGTGCCAGCAACCTAGCGGGAGGGGAGCAGTTCTTC
-	TRBJ2-2	few	TRBV20-1	CSAGGAGELFF	TGCAGTGCTGGGGGGGCTGGGGAGCTGTTTTTT
TRBD1	TRBJ2-7	-	TRBV7-8	CASSLVDRAYEQYF	TGTGCCAGCAGCTTAGTAGACAGGGCCTACGAGCAGTACTTC
TRBD2	TRBJ2-7	few	TRBV3-1	CASSQAGLARNEQYF	TGTGCCAGCAGCCAAGCGGGACTAGCTCGTAACGAGCAGTACTTC
-	TRBJ1-2	-	TRBV3-1	CASSQPGPATYGYTF	TGTGCCAGCAGCCAACCCGGTCCAGCTACCTATGGCTACACCTTC
TRBD2	TRBJ2-3	-	TRBV5-1	CASSWPREGTPDTQYF	TGCGCCAGCAGCTGGCCGCGGGAGGGCACTCCAGATACGCAGTATTTT
TRBD2	TRBJ2-7	-	TRBV20-1	CSARVGALAGLYEQYF	TGCAGTGCTAGAGTCGGTGCGCTAGCGGGACTTTACGAGCAGTACTTC
-	TRBJ2-1	-	TRBV6-1	CASNPEGRSYNEQFF	TGTGCCTCCAACCCGGAGGGGCGCTCCTACAATGAGCAGTTCTTC